This is a list of T cell receptor beta chains from one sample in a study of cytomegalovirus exposure and HLA in healthy donors. Clones were read by immunoSEQ multiplex PCR, and TCRdb kept only the in-frame ones, dropping some. Here the sample spans roughly 150,000 clones, around 81% being singletons. The sequencing sample was made of PBMCs. Receptors originate from a man aged 30 to 45 in good health and CMV-seropositive. The CDR3 runs from the conserved cysteine through the conserved F or W. A D gene is named only where the DNA matches it firmly. Clone size is given for some rows only: seen once, a few or many times, or a class if the clone is expanded.

TRBJ2-7	-	TRBV7-2	14	-	CASSQSSGAYEQYF	TGTGCCAGCAGTCAGTCGTCCGGGGCCTACGAGCAGTACTTC
TRBJ1-2	-	TRBV11-2	13	-	CASSPDSNYGYTF	TGTGCCAGCAGCCCGGACAGTAACTATGGCTACACCTTC
TRBJ2-7	-	TRBV19	15	once	CASSIGPGPNYEQYF	TGTGCCAGTAGTATAGGCCCGGGTCCGAATTACGAGCAGTACTTC
TRBJ1-3	-	TRBV4-1	16	-	CASSLGRTSSGNTIYF	TGCGCCAGCAGCCTCGGCAGGACTAGCTCTGGAAACACCATATATTTT
TRBJ2-3	-	TRBV19	14	-	CASSLTVGTDTQYF	TGTGCCAGTAGTCTGACAGTAGGCACAGATACGCAGTATTTT
TRBJ2-3	TRBD1	TRBV5-1	15	-	CASSPGQGAGDTQYF	TGCGCCAGCAGCCCCGGACAGGGGGCCGGAGATACGCAGTATTTT
TRBJ2-6	-	TRBV9	12	-	CASSAGANVLTF	TGTGCCAGCTCGGCTGGGGCCAACGTCCTGACTTTC
TRBJ1-6	-	TRBV4-2	15	few	CASSQGRRGDSPLHF	TGTGCCAGCAGCCAAGGTCGTAGGGGCGATTCACCCCTCCACTTT
TRBJ1-6	TRBD1	TRBV18	14	once	CASSSGQNNSPLHF	TGTGCCAGCTCATCGGGACAGAATAATTCACCCCTCCACTTT
TRBJ2-1	-	TRBV12-5	16	-	CASGLVRSDSYNEQFF	TGTGCTAGTGGTTTGGTACGGAGCGACTCCTACAATGAGCAGTTCTTC
TRBJ1-2	-	TRBV30	14	few	CAWSVSRREDLGTF	TGTGCCTGGAGTGTTTCGCGGAGGGAGGATCTAGGGACCTTC
TRBJ2-7	TRBD1	TRBV9	14	-	CASSPRDRVYEQYF	TGTGCCAGCAGCCCCCGGGACAGGGTCTACGAGCAGTACTTC
TRBJ2-6	-	TRBV7-9	15	-	CASSRRGSGANVLTF	TGTGCCAGCAGCCGAAGGGGCTCTGGGGCCAACGTCCTGACTTTC
TRBJ2-1	-	TRBV6-5	14	-	CASRTGGPYNEQFF	TGTGCCAGCAGGACGGGCGGGCCTTACAATGAGCAGTTCTTC
TRBJ2-7	TRBD2	TRBV5-1	15	-	CASSSRGTWTYEQYF	TGCGCCAGCAGCTCGCGGGGGACTTGGACCTACGAGCAGTACTTC
TRBJ1-2	-	TRBV11-2	15	-	CASSSHRTHNYGYTF	TGTGCCAGCAGCTCCCACCGGACACATAACTATGGCTACACCTTC
TRBJ1-1	-	TRBV6-1	14	-	CASRTYREAPEAFF	TGTGCCAGCAGGACATACAGGGAAGCGCCTGAAGCTTTCTTT
TRBJ2-6	-	TRBV11-2	16	-	CASSGLRGSGANVLTF	TGTGCCAGCAGCGGTCTTAGGGGTTCTGGGGCCAACGTCCTGACTTTC
TRBJ1-5	-	TRBV25-1	14	-	CASSEWDTYQPQHF	TGTGCCAGCAGTGAATGGGACACCTATCAGCCCCAGCATTTT
TRBJ2-2	-	TRBV15	19	-	CATSSTLITSRTNTGELFF	TGTGCCACCAGCAGTACGCTAATTACCTCTCGAACGAACACCGGGGAGCTGTTTTTT
TRBJ2-1	-	TRBV2	14	-	CASRLRGRGNEQFF	TGTGCCAGCAGGTTACGGGGCCGGGGGAATGAGCAGTTCTTC
TRBJ2-5	-	TRBV27	18	-	CASSSYTKGETNQETQYF	TGTGCCAGCAGTTCCTATACGAAGGGGGAAACGAACCAAGAGACCCAGTACTTC
TRBJ1-5	TRBD1	TRBV27	16	-	CASSQQGTGVYQPQHF	TGTGCCAGCAGTCAACAAGGGACAGGGGTCTATCAGCCCCAGCATTTT
TRBJ2-1	TRBD1	TRBV7-2	15	-	CASSFGQVIYNEQFF	TGTGCCAGCAGCTTCGGACAGGTCATTTACAATGAGCAGTTCTTC
TRBJ2-7	-	TRBV5-1	13	-	CASSLGSGNEQYF	TGCGCCAGCAGCTTGGGATCAGGGAACGAGCAGTACTTC
TRBJ2-4	TRBD1	TRBV2	13	-	CASSTGVQNIQYF	TGTGCCAGCAGCACAGGGGTACAAAACATTCAGTACTTC
TRBJ1-4	-	TRBV9	16	-	CASSDPGGGVNEKLFF	TGTGCCAGCAGCGACCCCGGGGGGGGAGTTAATGAAAAACTGTTTTTT
TRBJ2-5	TRBD2	TRBV9	15	-	CASSPGLVGQETQYF	TGTGCCAGCAGCCCGGGACTAGTCGGTCAAGAGACCCAGTACTTC
TRBJ1-3	-	TRBV5-6	14	few	CASSLDGAGNTIYF	TGTGCCAGCAGTTTGGACGGAGCTGGAAACACCATATATTTT
TRBJ1-2	-	TRBV6-5	13	few	CASTSGQGPGYTF	TGTGCCAGCACCTCCGGCCAGGGGCCTGGCTACACCTTC
TRBJ2-2	-	TRBV11-2	15	-	CASSSGQANTGELFF	TGTGCCAGCAGCTCGGGACAAGCAAACACCGGGGAGCTGTTTTTT
TRBJ2-5	TRBD2	TRBV2	15	-	CASSARAGVQETQYF	TGTGCCAGCAGTGCACGGGCGGGGGTTCAAGAGACCCAGTACTTC
TRBJ2-1	TRBD1	TRBV7-2	14	-	CASSFDRGRNEQFF	TGTGCCAGCAGCTTTGACAGGGGGCGGAATGAGCAGTTCTTC
TRBJ1-5	-	TRBV6-5	15	-	CASSPLPGGNQPQHF	TGTGCCAGCAGTCCATTGCCAGGGGGCAATCAGCCCCAGCATTTT
TRBJ1-4	-	TRBV4-3	15	once	CASSQQGRTNEKLFF	TGCGCCAGCAGCCAGCAGGGGCGAACTAATGAAAAACTGTTTTTT
TRBJ1-2	-	TRBV6-5	15	few	CASSYSPGSSYGYTF	TGTGCCAGCAGTTACTCACCGGGGTCGAGCTATGGCTACACCTTC
TRBJ2-7	TRBD2	TRBV6-5	14	-	CASSWTSGNYEQYF	TGTGCCAGCAGTTGGACTAGCGGGAACTACGAGCAGTACTTC